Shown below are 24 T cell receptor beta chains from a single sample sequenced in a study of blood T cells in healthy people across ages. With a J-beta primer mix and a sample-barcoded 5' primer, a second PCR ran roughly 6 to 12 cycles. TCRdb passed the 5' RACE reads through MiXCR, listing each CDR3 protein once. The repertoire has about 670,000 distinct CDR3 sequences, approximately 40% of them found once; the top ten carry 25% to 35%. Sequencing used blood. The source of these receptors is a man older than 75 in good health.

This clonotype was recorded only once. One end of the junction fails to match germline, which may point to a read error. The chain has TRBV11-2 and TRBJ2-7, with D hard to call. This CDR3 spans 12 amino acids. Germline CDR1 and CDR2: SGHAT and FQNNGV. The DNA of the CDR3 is TGTGCCAGCAGATTAGATCAGTACGAGCAGTACTTC. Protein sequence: CASRLDQYEQYF.

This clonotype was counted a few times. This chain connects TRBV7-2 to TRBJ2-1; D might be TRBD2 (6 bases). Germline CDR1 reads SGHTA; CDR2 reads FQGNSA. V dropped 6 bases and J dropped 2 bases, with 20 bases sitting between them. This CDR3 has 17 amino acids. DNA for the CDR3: TGTGCCAGCAGACGCCTCGAGTGGGGAGGTACCTACAATGAGCAGTTCTTC. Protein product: CASRRLEWGGTYNEQFF. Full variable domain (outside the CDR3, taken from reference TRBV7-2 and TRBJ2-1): GAGVSQSPSNKVTEKGKDVELRCDPISGHTALYWYRQSLGQGLEFLIYFQGNSAPDKSGLPSDRFSAERTGGSVSTLTIQRTQQEDSAVYLCASRRLEWGGTYNEQFFGPGTRLTVL.

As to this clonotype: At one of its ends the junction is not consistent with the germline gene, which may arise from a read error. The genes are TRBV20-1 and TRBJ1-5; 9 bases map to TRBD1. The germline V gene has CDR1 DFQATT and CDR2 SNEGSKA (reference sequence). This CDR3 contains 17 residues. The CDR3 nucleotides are TGCAGTGCTAGAGTAGACAGGGGGGGATATAGCGATCAGCCCCAGCATTTT. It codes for CSARVDRGGYSDQPQHF.

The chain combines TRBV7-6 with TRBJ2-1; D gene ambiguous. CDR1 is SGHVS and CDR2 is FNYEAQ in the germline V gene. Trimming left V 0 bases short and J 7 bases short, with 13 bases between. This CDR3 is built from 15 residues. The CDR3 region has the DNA TGTGCCAGCAGCTTAGCACCCCAGTACGGGAATGAGCAGTTCTTC. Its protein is CASSLAPQYGNEQFF.

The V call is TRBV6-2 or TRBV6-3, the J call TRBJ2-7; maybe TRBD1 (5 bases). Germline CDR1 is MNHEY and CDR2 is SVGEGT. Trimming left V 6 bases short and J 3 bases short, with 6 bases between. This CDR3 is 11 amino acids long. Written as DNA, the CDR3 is TGTGCCAGCAGAAGGGGCTACGAGCAGTACTTC. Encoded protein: CASRRGYEQYF.

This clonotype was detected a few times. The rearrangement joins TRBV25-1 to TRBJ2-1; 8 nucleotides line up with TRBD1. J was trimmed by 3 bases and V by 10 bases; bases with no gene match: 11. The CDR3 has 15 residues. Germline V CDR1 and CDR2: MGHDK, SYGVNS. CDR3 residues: CATVTHRGYYNEQFF. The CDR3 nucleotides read TGTGCCACTGTCACCCACAGGGGGTACTACAATGAGCAGTTCTTC.

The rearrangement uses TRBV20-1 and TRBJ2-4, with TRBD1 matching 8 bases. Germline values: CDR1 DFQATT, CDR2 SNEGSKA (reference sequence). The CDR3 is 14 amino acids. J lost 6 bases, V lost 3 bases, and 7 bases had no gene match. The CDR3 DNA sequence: TGCAGTGCTAGCCTAGGACAGGGCGCAAACATTCAGTACTTC. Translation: CSASLGQGANIQYF.

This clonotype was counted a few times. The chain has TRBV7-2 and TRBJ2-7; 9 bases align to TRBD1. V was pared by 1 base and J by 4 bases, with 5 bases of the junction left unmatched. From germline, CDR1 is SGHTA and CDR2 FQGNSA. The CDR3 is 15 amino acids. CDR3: CASSLGGTGRYEQYF. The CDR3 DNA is TGTGCCAGCAGCTTAGGCGGGACAGGGAGGTACGAGCAGTACTTC.

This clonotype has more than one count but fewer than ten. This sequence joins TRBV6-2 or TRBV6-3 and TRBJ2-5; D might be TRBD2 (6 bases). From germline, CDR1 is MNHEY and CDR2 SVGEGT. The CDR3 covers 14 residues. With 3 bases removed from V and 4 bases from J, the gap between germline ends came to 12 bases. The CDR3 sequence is CASSYLGGGETQYF. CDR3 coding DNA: TGTGCCAGCAGTTATCTGGGGGGAGGAGAGACCCAGTACTTC.

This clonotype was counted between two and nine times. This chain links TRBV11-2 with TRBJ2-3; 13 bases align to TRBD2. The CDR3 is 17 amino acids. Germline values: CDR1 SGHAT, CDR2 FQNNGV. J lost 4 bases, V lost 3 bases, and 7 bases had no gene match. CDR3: CASSFRTSGGSSDTQYF. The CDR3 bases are TGTGCCAGCAGCTTTCGGACTAGCGGGGGATCATCAGATACGCAGTATTTT. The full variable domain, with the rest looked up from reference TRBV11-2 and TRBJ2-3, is EAGVAQSPRYKIIEKRQSVAFWCNPISGHATLYWYQQILGQGPKLLIQFQNNGVVDDSQLPKDRFSAERLKGVDSTLKIQPAKLEDSAVYLCASSFRTSGGSSDTQYFGPGTRLTVL.

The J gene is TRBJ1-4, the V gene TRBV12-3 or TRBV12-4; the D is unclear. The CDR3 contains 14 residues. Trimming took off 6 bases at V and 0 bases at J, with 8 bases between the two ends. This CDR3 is CASSRMTTNEKLFF. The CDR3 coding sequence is TGTGCCAGCAGCCGCATGACAACTAATGAAAAACTGTTTTTT.

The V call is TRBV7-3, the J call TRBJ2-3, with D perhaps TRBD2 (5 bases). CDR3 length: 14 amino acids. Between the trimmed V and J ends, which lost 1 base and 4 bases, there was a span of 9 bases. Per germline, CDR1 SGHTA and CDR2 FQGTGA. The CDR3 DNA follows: TGTGCCAGCAGCTTAATAGGGAGTGCAGATACGCAGTATTTT. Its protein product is CASSLIGSADTQYF.

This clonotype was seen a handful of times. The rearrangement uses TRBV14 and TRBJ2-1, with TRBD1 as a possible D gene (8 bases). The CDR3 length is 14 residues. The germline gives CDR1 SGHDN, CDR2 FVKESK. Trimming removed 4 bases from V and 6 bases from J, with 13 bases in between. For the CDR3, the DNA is TGTGCCAGCAGCCCCAACAGGGGGGGCAATGAGCAGTTCTTC. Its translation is CASSPNRGGNEQFF. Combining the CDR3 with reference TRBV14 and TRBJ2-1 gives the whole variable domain EAGVTQFPSHSVIEKGQTVTLRCDPISGHDNLYWYRRVMGKEIKFLLHFVKESKQDESGMPNNRFLAERTGGTYSTLKVQPAELEDSGVYFCASSPNRGGNEQFFGPGTRLTVL.

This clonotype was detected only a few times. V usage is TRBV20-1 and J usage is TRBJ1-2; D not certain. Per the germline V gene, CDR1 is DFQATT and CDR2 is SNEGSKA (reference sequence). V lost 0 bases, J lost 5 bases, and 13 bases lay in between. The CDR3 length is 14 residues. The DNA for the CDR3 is TGCAGTGCTAGAGATTGGGAGGGAAGGTATGGCTACACCTTC. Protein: CSARDWEGRYGYTF.

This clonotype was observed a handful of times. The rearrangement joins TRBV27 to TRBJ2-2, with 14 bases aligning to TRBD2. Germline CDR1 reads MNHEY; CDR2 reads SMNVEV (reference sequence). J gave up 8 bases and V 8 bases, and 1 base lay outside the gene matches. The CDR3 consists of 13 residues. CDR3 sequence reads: CASGTSGSGELFF. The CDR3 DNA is TGTGCCAGCGGGACTAGCGGGAGTGGGGAGCTGTTTTTT.

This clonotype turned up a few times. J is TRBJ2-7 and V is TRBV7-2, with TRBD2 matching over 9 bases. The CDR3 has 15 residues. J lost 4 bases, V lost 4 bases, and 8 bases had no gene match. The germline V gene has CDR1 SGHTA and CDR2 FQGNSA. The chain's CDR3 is CASSYPGTSLYEQYF. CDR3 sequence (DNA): TGTGCCAGCAGCTACCCCGGGACTAGCTTATACGAGCAGTACTTC. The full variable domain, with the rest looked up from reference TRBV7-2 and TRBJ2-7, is GAGVSQSPSNKVTEKGKDVELRCDPISGHTALYWYRQSLGQGLEFLIYFQGNSAPDKSGLPSDRFSAERTGGSVSTLTIQRTQQEDSAVYLCASSYPGTSLYEQYFGPGTRLTVT.

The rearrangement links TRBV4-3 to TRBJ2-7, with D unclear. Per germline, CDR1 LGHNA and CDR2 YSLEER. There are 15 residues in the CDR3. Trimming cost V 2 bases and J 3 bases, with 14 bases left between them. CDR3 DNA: TGCGCCAGCAGCCAACTCATGGCAGACGACTACGAGCAGTACTTC. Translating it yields CASSQLMADDYEQYF.

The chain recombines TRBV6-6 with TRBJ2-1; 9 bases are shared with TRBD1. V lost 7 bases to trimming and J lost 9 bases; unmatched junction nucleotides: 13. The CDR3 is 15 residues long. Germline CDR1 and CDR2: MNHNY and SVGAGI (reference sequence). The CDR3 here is CASKGQGQGYGEQFF. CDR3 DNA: TGTGCCAGCAAAGGACAGGGACAGGGCTACGGTGAGCAGTTCTTC.

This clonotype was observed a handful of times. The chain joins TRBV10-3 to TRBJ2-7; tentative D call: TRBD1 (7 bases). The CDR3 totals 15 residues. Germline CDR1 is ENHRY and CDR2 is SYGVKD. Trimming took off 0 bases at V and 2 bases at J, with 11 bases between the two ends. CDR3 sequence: CAISESSGGTYEQYF. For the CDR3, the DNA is TGTGCCATCAGTGAGTCGTCAGGGGGGACCTACGAGCAGTACTTC.

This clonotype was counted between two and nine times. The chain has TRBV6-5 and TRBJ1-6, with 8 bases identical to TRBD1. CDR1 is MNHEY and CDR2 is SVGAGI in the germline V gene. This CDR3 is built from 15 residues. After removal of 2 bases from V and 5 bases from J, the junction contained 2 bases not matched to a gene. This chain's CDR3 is CASSYGTGNNSPLHF. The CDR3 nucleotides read TGTGCCAGCAGTTACGGGACAGGAAATAATTCACCCCTCCACTTT.

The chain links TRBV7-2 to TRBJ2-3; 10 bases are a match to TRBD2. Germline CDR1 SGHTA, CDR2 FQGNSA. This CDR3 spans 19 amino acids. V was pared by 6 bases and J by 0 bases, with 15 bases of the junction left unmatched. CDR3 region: CASSQKASGGMRSTDTQYF. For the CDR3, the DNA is TGTGCCAGCAGTCAGAAGGCTAGCGGGGGTATGAGAAGCACAGATACGCAGTATTTT.

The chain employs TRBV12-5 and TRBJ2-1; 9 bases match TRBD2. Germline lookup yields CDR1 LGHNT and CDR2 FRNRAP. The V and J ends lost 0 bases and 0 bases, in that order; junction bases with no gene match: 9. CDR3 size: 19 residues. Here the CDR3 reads CASGLVQGSGSLSYNEQFF. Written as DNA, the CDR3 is TGTGCTAGTGGTTTGGTACAAGGTAGCGGGAGTCTCTCCTACAATGAGCAGTTCTTC.

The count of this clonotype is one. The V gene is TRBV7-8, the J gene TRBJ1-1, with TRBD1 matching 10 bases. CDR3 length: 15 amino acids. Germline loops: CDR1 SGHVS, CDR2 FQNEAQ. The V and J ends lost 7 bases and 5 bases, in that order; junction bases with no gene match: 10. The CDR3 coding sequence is TGTGCCAGCATCCACCGGACAGGGGGACGGACTGAAGCTTTCTTT. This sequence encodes CASIHRTGGRTEAFF.

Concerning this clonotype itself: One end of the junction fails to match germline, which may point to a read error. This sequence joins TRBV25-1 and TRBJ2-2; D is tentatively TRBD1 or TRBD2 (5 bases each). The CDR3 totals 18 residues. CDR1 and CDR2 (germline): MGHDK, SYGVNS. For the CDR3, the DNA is TGTGCCAGCAGTGACTCCTCTCCGGGACGTTCGAACCCCGGGGAGCTGTTTTTT. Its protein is CASSDSSPGRSNPGELFF.